This T cell receptor (beta chain) was profiled in a study of blood T cell repertoires in COVID-19 (dated by TCRdb to the early 2020s). Some background on the complete study: Collaborator samples came from the United States, Italy and Spain and covered acute and convalescent phases of COVID-19. Where HLA class I and class II types were available, the types were taken from metadata supplied by the sample provider, not from assay-based typing. The sample metadata nearly always contained a de-identified subject ID, COVID-19 status, age in years and sex. The prospective study material was composed of cDNA or gDNA derived from T cells, B-cell-depleted T cells, or PBMCs. The repertoires were made available in a free public database intended to serve as a resource for research on the immune response to SARS-CoV-2. Subjects who had been exposed to COVID-19, were actively infected with it, or had recovered from it provided the deeply sampled blood TCRbeta repertoires that made up the dataset. Samples came from the ongoing ImmuneRACE study (first 160 participants) plus 1,254 subjects from 6 global collaborators.

The immunoSEQ Assay, a bias-controlled multiplex PCR, was used to amplify TCRbeta CDR3 regions from genomic DNA. Under the source paper's analysis protocol: The number of nucleated cells in each sample was estimated from the amplification of reference gene primers within the assay. To quantify the absolute abundance of each unique TCRbeta CDR3 rearrangement, sequence reads were collapsed and filtered. For each sample, productive Simpson clonality was calculated as the square root of Simpson's diversity index across productive rearrangements. TCRdb carries this immuneACCESS record with in-frame sequences only. Its versions omit some clonotypes, under half of them owing to an unresolved V gene in the studies checked, with the rest unexplained. The V and J calls and clone size were taken over from that table, and D and trimming were inferred from the DNA. For this sample there are under 50,000 clones; around nine tenths appear just once. The biggest ten clones account for roughly 5.1% of the sample.

Concerning this clone itself: Its antigen is unknown. The input lacks base qualities; no much larger clone sits a single base away.

CDR1 and CDR2 (SEHNR, FQNEAQ) derive from the germline V gene (reference sequence). The CDR3 goes from the cysteine to the phenylalanine over 16 residues. This entry keeps only the CDR3 DNA: 48 bases, framed from base 1. The germline V end is reduced by 1 base and the J end by 7 bases; junction bases left unmatched: 8. In Seattle, one collaborating source enrolled patients while the infection was active and tracked those patients longitudinally over the course of disease. The collaborating institutions used their own protocols to collect whole blood in K2EDTA tubes. For TCRbeta analysis, collaborator samples were shipped as frozen whole blood, as isolated PBMCs, or as DNA extracted from either sample type. What the study reported, not specific to this receptor: Clinical and demographic metadata were provided uncurated, with the amount varying by source and participant.

The sequenced sample was peripheral blood. This receptor was identified in a man aged 55 to 70 with COVID-19, enrolled during active disease. This sequence uses TRBV7-9 and TRBJ2-1; a stretch of 9 junction bases matches TRBD2. The DNA sequence follows: TGTGCCAGCAGCTTAGTCGGTCTAGCGGGAAGGAATGAGCAGTTCTTC. This gives the protein CASSLVGLAGRNEQFF.